Below, one TCR beta chain is given with its context. Antigen specificity is unknown. A total of 2 million PBMCs stored at -80 degrees C provided the unsorted libraries. This entry comes from a study of neurological immune-mediated disorders. General study points: Falling below healthy controls, multiple sclerosis showed the least TCR clonal expansion, while HTLV-1-associated myelopathy showed the most.

A 10-nucleotide random UMI tagged transcripts in template-switch 5'RACE cDNA synthesis. A single record per CDR3 protein comes from TCRdb applying MiXCR to the 5' RACE reads. The sample shows around 40,000 distinct CDR3 sequences, roughly 13% of them seen only once. The V end lost 10 bases, the J end lost 4 bases, and 22 bases lay between the germline ends. The CDR3 totals 15 residues. The receptor's source is a female donor in good health. The chain couples TRBV12-3 or TRBV12-4 to TRBJ2-5; D is perhaps TRBD1 (5 bases). The sample was PBMCs. CDR3 coding DNA: TGTGCCACCGCGAAGTTCCAGGGATTAGTAGAGACCCAGTACTTC. Its translation: CATAKFQGLVETQYF.